Sequencing of this TCR beta chain was carried out in a study of beta chain features in type 1 diabetes. Overall study results and limits: Fewer junction insertions and more nucleotide deletions appeared in type 1 diabetes patients. For TCRB rearrangement, an influence of HLA type remained unresolved here.

Germline V gene lookup returns CDR1 KGHSH and CDR2 LQKENI. The ends were cut back, 6 bases at V and 3 bases at J, with 12 bases in the middle. The length of the CDR3 is 13 residues. This clone was seen only a few times. Its antigen is not known. The isolated RNA, all of it, was reverse transcribed, so expressed TCRB transcripts were what got sequenced. The repertoire was sequenced with immunoSEQ multiplex PCR; TCRdb's copy has only in-frame clones and lacks some. This table holds about 620,000 clones, 15% found once. This chain connects TRBV18 to TRBJ2-7; no firm D call. The clonotype comes from a man younger than 30 in good health. Sequenced material: naive CD4+ T cells from blood. CDR3 bases: TGTGCCAGCTCCCTATCGGAAGGCTACGAGCAGTACTTC. Residues: CASSLSEGYEQYF.